A single sample gave rise to the 7 T cell receptor beta chains below, sequenced in a study of T cell responses to AZD1222 COVID-19 vaccine. Clones were read by immunoSEQ multiplex PCR, and TCRdb kept only the in-frame ones, dropping some. In the table there are 120,000 or so clones, around 89% of which are singletons. The sample was peripheral blood, taken on day 0 of AZD1222 vaccination. These receptors all come from an adult in good health.

The genes are TRBV15 and TRBJ2-1; TRBD2 agrees at 13 bases. CDR3 length equals 21 residues. The germline CDR1 and CDR2 sequences are LNHNV and YYDKDF (reference sequence). J lost 9 bases, V lost 5 bases, and 25 bases had no gene match. The CDR3 DNA reads as TGTGCCACCAGCGGACCAAGGGAAGGTCGCGGACTAGCGGGAGTCCTAAGTGAGCAGTTCTTC. It specifies CATSGPREGRGLAGVLSEQFF.

The chain joins TRBV15 to TRBJ2-7; tentative D call: TRBD2 (5 bases). V lost 0 bases, J lost 5 bases, and 8 bases lay in between. The CDR3 is 13 amino acids. CDR1 is LNHNV, CDR2 YYDKDF, per germline (reference sequence). DNA for the CDR3: TGTGCCACCAGCAGAGATACGGGGAACGAGCAGTACTTC. Amino acids: CATSRDTGNEQYF.

This clone was seen a single time. The chain uses TRBV10-3 and TRBJ2-7; D remains ambiguous. From germline, CDR1 is ENHRY and CDR2 SYGVKD. The V and J ends lost 0 bases and 0 bases respectively, with 9 bases between them. CDR3 length: 15 amino acids. The CDR3 DNA is TGTGCCATCAGTGAGTCAGGGATCTTCTCCTACGAGCAGTACTTC. Its protein is CAISESGIFSYEQYF.

CDR3 region: CASRSPGGGLYEQFF. DNA of the CDR3: TGTGCCAGCAGATCGCCAGGGGGTGGATTGTATGAGCAGTTCTTC. The chain carries TRBV7-8 and TRBJ2-1; the match to TRBD1 covers 7 bases. J lost 8 bases, V lost 6 bases, and 13 bases had no gene match. The CDR3 covers 15 residues. CDR1 is SGHVS and CDR2 is FQNEAQ in the germline V gene. The complete variable domain, with remaining parts taken from reference TRBV7-8 and TRBJ2-1, reads GAGVSQSPRYKVAKRGQDVALRCDPISGHVSLFWYQQALGQGPEFLTYFQNEAQLDKSGLPSDRFFAERPEGSVSTLKIQRTQQEDSAVYLCASRSPGGGLYEQFFGPGTRLTVL.

The chain is built from TRBV10-2 and TRBJ1-3; D not certain. Trimming removed 0 bases at V and 4 bases at J, with 7 bases between. CDR3 size: 14 residues. Germline-derived CDR1 and CDR2 are WSHSY and SAAADI. CDR3 sequence: CASSESGKGNTIYF. CDR3 nucleotides: TGCGCCAGCAGTGAGTCCGGCAAAGGAAACACCATATATTTT.

The chain uses TRBV2 and TRBJ2-7, with TRBD1 matching over 7 bases. There are 14 residues in the CDR3. V shed 8 bases, J shed 4 bases, and the junction held 11 bases outside the gene matches. Germline V gene lookup returns CDR1 SNHLY and CDR2 FYNNEI. The CDR3 sequence is CASGVERGLYEQYF. DNA for the CDR3: TGTGCCAGCGGGGTGGAGAGGGGGCTTTACGAGCAGTACTTC.

This rearrangement joins TRBV5-1 to TRBJ1-1; D may be TRBD1 (5 bases). This CDR3 has 16 residues. Trimming removed 6 bases from V and 1 base from J, with 19 bases in between. Germline V lookup: CDR1 SGHRS, CDR2 YFSETQ. CDR3 loop: CASNLRLGLSNTEAFF. CDR3 bases: TGCGCCAGCAACCTCCGGTTGGGACTATCGAACACTGAAGCTTTCTTT.